This T cell receptor (beta chain) originates from a study of blood T cell repertoires in COVID-19. The table came from immunoSEQ multiplex PCR; TCRdb's copy has only in-frame clones and leaves some out. The table has about 270,000 clones, over 75% seen once. Only one count was recorded for this clone. Germline loops: CDR1 WNHNN, CDR2 SYGVQD (reference sequence). The ends lost 3 bases at V and 5 bases at J; junction bases unmatched: 7. The CDR3 sequence is 15 residues long. The V call is TRBV10-1, the J call TRBJ2-1; 7 bases match TRBD2. The receptor was derived from a young woman who had recovered from COVID-19. Sequenced material: PBMCs or T cells enriched from blood (not recorded which). CDR3 nucleotide sequence: TGCGCCAGCAGTGATGGGGGGGGTTTTGACAATGAGCAGTTCTTC. It codes for CASSDGGGFDNEQFF.